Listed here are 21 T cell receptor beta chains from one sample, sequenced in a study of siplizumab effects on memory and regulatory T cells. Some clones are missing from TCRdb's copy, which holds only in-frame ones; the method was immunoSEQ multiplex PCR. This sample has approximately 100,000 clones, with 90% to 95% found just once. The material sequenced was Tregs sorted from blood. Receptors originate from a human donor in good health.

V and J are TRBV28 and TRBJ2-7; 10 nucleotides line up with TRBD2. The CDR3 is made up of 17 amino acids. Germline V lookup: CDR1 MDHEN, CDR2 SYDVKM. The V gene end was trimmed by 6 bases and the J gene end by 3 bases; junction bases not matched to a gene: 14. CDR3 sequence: CASSRLAGLAVGYEQYF. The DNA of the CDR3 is TGTGCCAGCAGCCGACTCGCCGGACTAGCGGTTGGCTACGAGCAGTACTTC.

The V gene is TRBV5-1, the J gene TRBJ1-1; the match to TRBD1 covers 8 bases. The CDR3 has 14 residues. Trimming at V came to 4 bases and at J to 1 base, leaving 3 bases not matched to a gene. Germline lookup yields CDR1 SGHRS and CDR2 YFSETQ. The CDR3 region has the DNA TGCGCCAGCAGCCAAGACAGGGGGAACACTGAAGCTTTCTTT. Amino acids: CASSQDRGNTEAFF.

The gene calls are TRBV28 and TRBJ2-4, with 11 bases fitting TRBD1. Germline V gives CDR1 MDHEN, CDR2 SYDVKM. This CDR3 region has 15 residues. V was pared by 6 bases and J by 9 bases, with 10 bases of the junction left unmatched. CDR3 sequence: CASRGQGEARAIQYF. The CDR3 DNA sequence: TGTGCCAGCAGGGGACAGGGGGAGGCTAGAGCCATTCAGTACTTC.

CDR3 coding DNA: TGCGCCTCGGGGCAGACAGTACGGGAGACCCAGTACTTC. Protein product: CASGQTVRETQYF. The chain couples TRBV5-1 to TRBJ2-5; D tentatively fits TRBD1 or TRBD2 (5 bases each). The V end was cut by 10 bases, the J end by 5 bases, with 18 bases between. The CDR3 has 13 residues. Germline CDR1 is SGHRS and CDR2 is YFSETQ.

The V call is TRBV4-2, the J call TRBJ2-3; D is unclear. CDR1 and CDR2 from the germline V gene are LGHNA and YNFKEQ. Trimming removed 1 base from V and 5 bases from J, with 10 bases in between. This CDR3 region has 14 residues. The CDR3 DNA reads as TGTGCCAGCAGCCAAGTCTCCGCTGGAGATACGCAGTATTTT. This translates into CASSQVSAGDTQYF.

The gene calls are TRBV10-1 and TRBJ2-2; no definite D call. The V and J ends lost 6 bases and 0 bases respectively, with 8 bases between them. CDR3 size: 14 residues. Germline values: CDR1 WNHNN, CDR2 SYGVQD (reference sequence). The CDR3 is CASRRYTNTGELFF. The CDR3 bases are TGCGCCAGCAGACGATATACGAACACCGGGGAGCTGTTTTTT.

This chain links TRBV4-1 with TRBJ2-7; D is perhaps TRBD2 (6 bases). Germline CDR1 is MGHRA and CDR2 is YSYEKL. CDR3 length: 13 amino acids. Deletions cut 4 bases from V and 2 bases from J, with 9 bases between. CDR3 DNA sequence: TGCGCCAGCAGCCGGGACTTTACCTACGAGCAGTACTTC. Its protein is CASSRDFTYEQYF.

Here the CDR3 reads CASSNGTGGIYEQYF. CDR3 nucleotide sequence: TGTGCCAGCAGTAACGGGACAGGGGGCATTTACGAGCAGTACTTC. This chain uses TRBV28 with TRBJ2-7; 12 positions match TRBD1. Germline V CDR1 and CDR2: MDHEN, SYDVKM. The CDR3 length is 15 residues. J lost 4 bases, V lost 5 bases, and 6 bases had no gene match.

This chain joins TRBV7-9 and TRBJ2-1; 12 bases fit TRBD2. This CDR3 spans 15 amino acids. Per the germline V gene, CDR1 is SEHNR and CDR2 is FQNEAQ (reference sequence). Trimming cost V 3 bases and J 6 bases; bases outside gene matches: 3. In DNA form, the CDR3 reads TGTGCCAGCAGCTTCCCGACTAGCGGGAGCAATGAGCAGTTCTTC. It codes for CASSFPTSGSNEQFF.

In DNA form, the CDR3 reads TGCGCCAGCAGCTTGACAGGGGGCGCGGGAGGCTACACCTTC. Protein: CASSLTGGAGGYTF. The J gene is TRBJ1-2, the V gene TRBV5-1; 9 bases agree with TRBD1. This CDR3 region has 14 residues. CDR1 and CDR2 from the germline V gene are SGHRS and YFSETQ. V lost 1 base to trimming and J lost 8 bases; unmatched junction nucleotides: 6.

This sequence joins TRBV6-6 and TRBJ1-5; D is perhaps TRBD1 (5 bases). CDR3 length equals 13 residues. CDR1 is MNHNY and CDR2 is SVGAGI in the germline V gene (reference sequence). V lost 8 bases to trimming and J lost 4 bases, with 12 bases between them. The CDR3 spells CASQWDRNQPQHF. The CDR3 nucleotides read TGTGCCAGCCAGTGGGACCGAAATCAGCCCCAGCATTTT.

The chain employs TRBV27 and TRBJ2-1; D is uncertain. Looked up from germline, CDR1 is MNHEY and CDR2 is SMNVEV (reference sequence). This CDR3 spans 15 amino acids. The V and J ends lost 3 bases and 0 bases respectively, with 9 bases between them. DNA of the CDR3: TGTGCCAGCAGTTTCTGGATGAGCTCCTACAATGAGCAGTTCTTC. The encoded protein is CASSFWMSSYNEQFF.

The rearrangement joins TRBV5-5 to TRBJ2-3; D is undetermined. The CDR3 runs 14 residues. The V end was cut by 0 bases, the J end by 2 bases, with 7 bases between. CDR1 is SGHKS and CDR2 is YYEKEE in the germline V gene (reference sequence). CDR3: CASSLGRVTDTQYF. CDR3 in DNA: TGTGCCAGCAGCTTGGGTAGGGTCACAGATACGCAGTATTTT.

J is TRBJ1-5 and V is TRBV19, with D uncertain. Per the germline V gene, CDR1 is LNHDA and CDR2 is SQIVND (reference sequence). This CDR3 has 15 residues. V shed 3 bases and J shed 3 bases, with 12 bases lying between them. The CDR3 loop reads CASSMGQSFNQPQHF. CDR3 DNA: TGTGCCAGTAGTATGGGTCAATCGTTCAATCAGCCCCAGCATTTT.

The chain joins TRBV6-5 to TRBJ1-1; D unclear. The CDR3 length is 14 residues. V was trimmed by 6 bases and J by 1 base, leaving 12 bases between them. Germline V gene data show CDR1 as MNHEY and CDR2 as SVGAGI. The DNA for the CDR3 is TGTGCCAGCAGCCGGTCTGGGCGGAACACTGAAGCTTTCTTT. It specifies CASSRSGRNTEAFF.

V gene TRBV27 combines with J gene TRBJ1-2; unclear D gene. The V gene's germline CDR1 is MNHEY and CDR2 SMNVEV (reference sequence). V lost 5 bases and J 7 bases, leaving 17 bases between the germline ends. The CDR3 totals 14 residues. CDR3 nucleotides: TGTGCCAGCAGTCCCCTGGGGAGCGTGGTTGGCTACACCTTC. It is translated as CASSPLGSVVGYTF.

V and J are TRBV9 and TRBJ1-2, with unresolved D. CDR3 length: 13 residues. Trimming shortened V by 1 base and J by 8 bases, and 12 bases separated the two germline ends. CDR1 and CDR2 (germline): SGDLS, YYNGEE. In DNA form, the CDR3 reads TGTGCCAGCAGCGTACGGTATCGCGACGGCTACACCTTC. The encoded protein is CASSVRYRDGYTF. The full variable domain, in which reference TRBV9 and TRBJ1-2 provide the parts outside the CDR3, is DSGVTQTPKHLITATGQRVTLRCSPRSGDLSVYWYQQSLDQGLQFLIQYYNGEERAKGNILERFSAQQFPDLHSELNLSSLELGDSALYFCASSVRYRDGYTFGSGTRLTVV.

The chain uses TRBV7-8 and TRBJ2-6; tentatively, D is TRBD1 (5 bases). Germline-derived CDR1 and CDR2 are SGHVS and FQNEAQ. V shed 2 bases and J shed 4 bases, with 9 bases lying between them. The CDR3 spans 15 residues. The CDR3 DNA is TGTGCCAGCAGCTTACAGGGCACCGGGGCCAACGTCCTGACTTTC. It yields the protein CASSLQGTGANVLTF.

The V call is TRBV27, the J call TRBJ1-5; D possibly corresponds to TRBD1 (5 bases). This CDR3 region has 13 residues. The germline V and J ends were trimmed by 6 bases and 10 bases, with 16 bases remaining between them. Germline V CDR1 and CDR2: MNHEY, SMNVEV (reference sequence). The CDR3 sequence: CASSYTWGGPQHF. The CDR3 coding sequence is TGTGCCAGCAGCTACACGTGGGGGGGTCCCCAGCATTTT.

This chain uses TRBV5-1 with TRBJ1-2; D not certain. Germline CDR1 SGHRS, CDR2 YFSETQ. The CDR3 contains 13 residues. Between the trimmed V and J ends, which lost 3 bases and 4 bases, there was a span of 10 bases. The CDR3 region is CASSWEGTYGYTF. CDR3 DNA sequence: TGCGCCAGCAGCTGGGAGGGAACCTATGGCTACACCTTC.

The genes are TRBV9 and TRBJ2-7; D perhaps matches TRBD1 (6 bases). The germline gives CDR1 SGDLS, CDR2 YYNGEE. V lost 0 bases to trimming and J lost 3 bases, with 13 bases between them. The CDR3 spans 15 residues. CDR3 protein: CASSVATGTGYEQYF. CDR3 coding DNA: TGTGCCAGCAGCGTAGCTACAGGGACCGGCTACGAGCAGTACTTC.